What follows describes a single T cell receptor beta chain. The data were obtained in a study of shared clonotypes between healthy human individuals. The assay was immunoSEQ multiplex PCR, and TCRdb's table has in-frame clones only and misses some. The table shows some 2.3 million clones, with 85% to 95% occurring only once. The CDR3 consists of 11 residues. Trimming took 4 bases from V and 6 from J, leaving 3 bases between them. Germline lookup yields CDR1 LNHDA and CDR2 SQIVND (reference sequence). Sample: naive CD4+ T cells from PBMCs. The subset here: CD45RA+ positively selected. The V gene is TRBV19, the J gene TRBJ2-2; D remains unclear. This receptor was taken from a man between 18 and 35 years old in good health. Some clones in this sample may be carry-over from other donors' samples. CDR3 in amino acids: CASSKSGELFF. The CDR3, as DNA: TGTGCCAGTAGTAAGTCCGGGGAGCTGTTTTTT.